The clone carrying this TCR beta chain was counted a few times. Its antigen is still unknown. The sample originates from a study of T cells after yellow fever vaccination. Study as a whole: SMART-Seq v4 Ultra Low Input prepared the low-cell-number fractions.

The J segment lost 3 bases and the V segment lost 9 bases, leaving 7 bases of the junction unmatched. CDR3 length: 14 amino acids. Per germline, CDR1 MDHEN and CDR2 SYDVKM. Universal primer sites and UMIs were introduced during 5'RACE template-switching synthesis of TCR cDNA. TCRdb re-called the 5' RACE reads through MiXCR, storing one row per CDR3 protein. In the table there are about 330,000 distinct CDR3 sequences, roughly 8% of which are singletons. The study, taken as a whole, reports: When the response was secondary, it was weaker but reached its peak faster, day 5 versus 15.

The gene calls are TRBV28 and TRBJ2-2, with 7 bases identical to TRBD1. This sample comprised PBMCs, obtained about 49 days after the first yellow fever vaccination. The clonotype originates from a young man who received the YFV17D yellow fever vaccine. The CDR3 region is CASRQGSDTGELFF. The CDR3 DNA is TGTGCCAGTAGACAGGGATCGGACACCGGGGAGCTGTTTTTT.